The following is a TCR beta chain sequence with its context. The specificity of this receptor is unknown. Per-base quality was not reported, and no clone a single base away is much larger than it. The library was generated by multiplex PCR. Sequencer: Illumina HiSeq 4000. CDR3 regions were amplified by Arm-PCR with iRepertoire HTBI primers to construct TCR beta libraries. Before sequencing, the PCR products went through gel purification. On the authors' methods: A total of fewer than 70 TRBV and 14 TRBJ segments were identified across samples and were used for gene usage analysis of CDR3 amino acid clonotypes. COPE and FqMerger were used to merge the filtered high-quality paired reads into contigs. BLAST was used to align contigs to IMGT TRBV, TRBD and TRBJ reference genes, with CDR3 defined following IMGT. Highly expanded clones were defined as clonotypes with a frequency above 0.1%. Repertoire diversity was measured by Shannon entropy, and V-J evenness by the Gini coefficient. Clonotypes shared by more than one individual were considered public. Starting from the raw public reads, TCRdb applied fastp trimming at Q25, assembled clones with MiXCR and retained in-frame beta chains. CDR3 protein sequences are deduplicated, and each keeps its most common genes and DNA. The V and J calls were not made by the authors but by TCRdb's processing. The sample has 350,000 to 500,000 distinct CDR3 sequences on record, under 25% of them singletons. The leading ten clones occupy 13% to 15% of the sample.

The sample belongs to a study of regulatory T cells in long-lasting Graves disease (dated by TCRdb to about 2021). Study-level background: To count as having persistent Graves' disease, a patient had to have received antithyroid drug treatment for over 5 years with TSH receptor autoantibodies remaining persistently positive. Peripheral blood TCR sequencing and RNA sequencing compared persistent Graves' disease patients with newly diagnosed Graves' disease patients. A total of around 35 samples underwent TCR sequencing: about 13 from persistent and 20 from newly diagnosed Graves' disease patients. The study was registered as a clinical trial and conducted in China. Antithyroid drugs had been taken for ten to twelve years on average by persistent Graves' disease patients in the clinical cohort.

Read against the paper, the sample's time point label means: persistent/refractory GD, antithyroid drugs over 5 years with positive TRAb. For both TCR sequencing and RNA sequencing, RNA was extracted from PBMCs using TRIzol. Graves' disease was diagnosed according to American Thyroid Association guidelines. Patients were recruited from an endocrinology department in Xi'an, China. Each patient gave around 9 milliliters of peripheral blood, collected in an EDTA anticoagulant tube. PBMCs were isolated by Ficoll Paque Plus density gradient separation without further T cell sorting. An Agilent 2100 Bioanalyzer and agarose gel were used to assess RNA quality, and a NanoDrop 2000 was used to measure RNA concentration. CDR1 and CDR2 were assigned from the germline V gene as SNHLY and FYNNEI. The CDR3, from cysteine to phenylalanine, totals 18 residues. This entry keeps only the CDR3 DNA: 54 bases, framed from base 1. The junction carries 24 bases between V and J, which are trimmed by 6 bases and 4 bases respectively.

What the study reported, not specific to this receptor: The study examined only peripheral blood because the primary lesion, thyroid tissue, could not be accessed. A larger number of public clonotypes was shared among persistent patients (around 2,500) than among newly diagnosed patients (approximately 930). Lower TCR Shannon entropy and fewer highly expanded clones were observed in persistent Graves' disease patients than in newly diagnosed patients, which suggested clonal expansion. Preferential use of TRBV28, TRBJ1-2 and TRBJ2-5 was observed in persistent disease, whereas TRBV20-1 and TRBJ2-1 were favored in newly diagnosed disease. Sequencing and analysis were restricted to the TCR beta chain. The authors noted that the small sample size was a limitation that may lower accuracy.

This sequence originates from a female donor with Graves disease. The rearranged segments are TRBV2 and TRBJ1-4; the D gene cannot be resolved reliably. The sample consisted of peripheral blood mononuclear cells (PBMCs), taken when the disease was refractory, from a patient treated with antithyroid drugs. Read as DNA, the sequence is TGTGCCAGCAGAAAAAGGTCCGGCACCCCGGGTGGTAATGAAAAACTGTTTTTT. Translated, this is CASRKRSGTPGGNEKLFF.